The rows below give T cell receptor beta chains drawn from one sample of a study of shared T cell receptors in the human thymus. TCRdb's copy holds only in-frame clones and misses some; the assay was immunoSEQ multiplex PCR. In the table there are some 760,000 clones, 80% to 90% of which are singletons. The sample was also linked to a second study, of human thymus T cells.

The sample consisted of thymocytes. Receptors originate from a girl less than two years old with a congenital heart defect. Each CDR3 is given with its conserved first and last residue. A D gene is named only where the DNA matches it firmly. A clone size is listed for some rows: how often the clone was seen (once, few, many), or a class if it is expanded.

DNA	CDR3	J	size	V	D
TGTGCCAGCAGTGCACGGTCCCCTCGGTATAGCGGGGGGCCCCAATACACAGATACGCAGTATTTT	CASSARSPRYSGGPQYTDTQYF	TRBJ2-3	-	TRBV2	TRBD2
TGTGCCAGCAGTGAAGCACCCTTCCCCACAGGGCCCCTCTATGGCTACACCTTC	CASSEAPFPTGPLYGYTF	TRBJ1-2	-	TRBV6-1	-
TGTGCCAGCAGCTTTCTCTTCGGCGGGAGCTCCTACGAGCAGTACTTC	CASSFLFGGSSYEQYF	TRBJ2-7	once	TRBV5-4	TRBD2
TGTGCCAGCAGGACAATGAACACTGAAGCTTTCTTT	CASRTMNTEAFF	TRBJ1-1	-	TRBV28	-
TGTGCCATCAGTGAGGGGGGAGGTTATATGAACACTGAAGCTTTCTTT	CAISEGGGYMNTEAFF	TRBJ1-1	-	TRBV10-3	-
TGTGCCAGCAGCCAAACCGACAGGGTCGGGAGTTCCTATAATTCACCCCTCCACTTT	CASSQTDRVGSSYNSPLHF	TRBJ1-6	few	TRBV28	TRBD1
TGTGCCAGCAGCAGGAAAGTCGAGGGGGTGTCCTACGAGCAGTACTTC	CASSRKVEGVSYEQYF	TRBJ2-7	-	TRBV5-6	-
TGTGCCAGCAGTGCTGGTGAAGGGGGATCGCATCAGCCCCAGCATTTT	CASSAGEGGSHQPQHF	TRBJ1-5	-	TRBV25-1	-
TGTGCCAGCAGCTTAGGCGGAGAGCAGTTCTTC	CASSLGGEQFF	TRBJ2-1	-	TRBV11-3	-
TGTGCCAGCAGCAGGACGGACAGCTTCTCCTACAATGAGCAGTTCTTC	CASSRTDSFSYNEQFF	TRBJ2-1	-	TRBV11-2	-
TGTGCCATCAGAAAGGTCGGGGAATCCTACGAGCAGTACTTC	CAIRKVGESYEQYF	TRBJ2-7	-	TRBV10-3	-
TGTGCCAGCGGGCAAAGGACAGGGGCTGGCGAGCAGTACTTC	CASGQRTGAGEQYF	TRBJ2-7	-	TRBV27	TRBD1
TGTGCCAGCAGCCTCGGGACAGAAGAGACCCAGTACTTC	CASSLGTEETQYF	TRBJ2-5	-	TRBV13	TRBD1
TGTGCCAGCAGTGAAGATAGCGCACCCTATGGCTACACCTTC	CASSEDSAPYGYTF	TRBJ1-2	-	TRBV6-1	-
TGTGCCAGCAGCGACGGACAGGGATCTGGGGATCAGCCCCAGCATTTT	CASSDGQGSGDQPQHF	TRBJ1-5	-	TRBV11-2	TRBD1
TGTGCCAGTACCTCTCCCGACCAAGGGGCGCGCACAGATACGCAGTATTTT	CASTSPDQGARTDTQYF	TRBJ2-3	-	TRBV19	-
TGCGCCAGCAGGCAAGCCAGGGTTCCCGCTACGGCTGAAGCTTTCTTT	CASRQARVPATAEAFF	TRBJ1-1	-	TRBV4-1	-
TGCGCCAGCAGTGAAAAGAGAAAAGAGACCCAGTACTTC	CASSEKRKETQYF	TRBJ2-5	-	TRBV10-1	-
TGTGCCAGCAGCCACGGACGGGACAATCAGCCCCAGCATTTT	CASSHGRDNQPQHF	TRBJ1-5	few	TRBV11-2	-
TGTGCCACCAGCAGACCCCCCGGGACAGGGTCCTACGAGCAGTACTTC	CATSRPPGTGSYEQYF	TRBJ2-7	-	TRBV15	TRBD1
TGTGCCAGCAGTCCCTCTAAGGTCGGCCCGGACTTTGGCTACACCTTC	CASSPSKVGPDFGYTF	TRBJ1-2	-	TRBV28	-
TGTGCCAGCAGTTTAGAGGTTCGGGGGGCCCCCAACCAAGAGACCCAGTACTTC	CASSLEVRGAPNQETQYF	TRBJ2-5	-	TRBV28	-
TGCGCCAGCAGCCTTAGGCGACAGGGGAGGGTGAACACTGAAGCTTTCTTT	CASSLRRQGRVNTEAFF	TRBJ1-1	-	TRBV5-1	TRBD1
TGCGCCAGCAGGCGCAGGGACACTCTCTATGGCTACACCTTC	CASRRRDTLYGYTF	TRBJ1-2	once	TRBV4-3	-
TGTGCCAGCAGCTCGCGACAGGGAGTTGCAGATACGCAGTATTTT	CASSSRQGVADTQYF	TRBJ2-3	-	TRBV5-4	TRBD1
TGTGCCAGCAGCTTAGCCCACAGGGCTAGGGACTATGGCTACACCTTC	CASSLAHRARDYGYTF	TRBJ1-2	-	TRBV7-8	-
TGTGCCAGCAGTGAAGAATCCGGCGGTACGCAGTATTTT	CASSEESGGTQYF	TRBJ2-3	-	TRBV6-1	-
TGTGCCAGTAGTACCCACAGGGGTGGGGTCAATCAGCCCCAGCATTTT	CASSTHRGGVNQPQHF	TRBJ1-5	once	TRBV19	TRBD1
TGCGCCAGTCGCAGGGGAGGGGAGGATGGCTACACCTTC	CASRRGGEDGYTF	TRBJ1-2	-	TRBV10-2	-
TGTGCCTGGAGTAGGGTCCGTTCCAGGGGGCATATGGACTATGGCTACACCTTC	CAWSRVRSRGHMDYGYTF	TRBJ1-2	-	TRBV30	TRBD1
TGCGCCAGCAGTGTACAGTTTGCCGTCCATGAGCAGTTCTTC	CASSVQFAVHEQFF	TRBJ2-1	-	TRBV10-2	-
TGTGCCGGGACAGAAAGCAATCAGCCCCAGCATTTT	CAGTESNQPQHF	TRBJ1-5	-	TRBV28	TRBD1
TGTGCCAGCAGCTACTACAGCCTGCGGGGGGCCCCCTACGAGCAGTACTTC	CASSYYSLRGAPYEQYF	TRBJ2-7	-	TRBV7-8	TRBD2
TGTGCCAGCAGGAAAATTGCCGGCGGGGGGGCCTTAGACAATGAGCAGTTCTTC	CASRKIAGGGALDNEQFF	TRBJ2-1	-	TRBV28	TRBD2
TGTGCCAGCAGCCCCCCCGGCGGGGGGTACTATGGCTACACCTTC	CASSPPGGGYYGYTF	TRBJ1-2	few	TRBV7-2	-
TGTGCCATCAGGAAGAAGGACAGCCAAATCTACGAGCAGTACTTC	CAIRKKDSQIYEQYF	TRBJ2-7	-	TRBV10-3	-
TGTGCCAGCAGTTTAGGAAGGGGGCCGGGTCAGCCCCAGCATTTT	CASSLGRGPGQPQHF	TRBJ1-5	-	TRBV28	TRBD1
TGTGCCAGCAGTTCCTTGGGACAGGGGATTAACTATGGCTACACCTTC	CASSSLGQGINYGYTF	TRBJ1-2	few	TRBV6-5	TRBD1
TGCGCCAGCAGCCAAGGACAACAGGGGTTCTCGGATCAGCCCCAGCATTTT	CASSQGQQGFSDQPQHF	TRBJ1-5	-	TRBV4-1	TRBD1
TGTGCCAGCAGCCCATTTACGGCCCCCCGGGGGCGGGGGTACCAGTATTTT	CASSPFTAPRGRGYQYF	TRBJ2-3	-	TRBV11-2	-
TGTGCCAGCAGCTTGGGCACAGTAACCTACGAGCAGTACTTC	CASSLGTVTYEQYF	TRBJ2-7	-	TRBV5-6	-
TGTGCCAGCAGTGAAGGGTGGGGTGGGAGACCTTGCACAGATACGCAGTATTTT	CASSEGWGGRPCTDTQYF	TRBJ2-3	-	TRBV6-1	-
TGTGCCAGCATCCTCATGGAGAGGGCGAGGTTGGACGAGCAGTACTTC	CASILMERARLDEQYF	TRBJ2-7	-	TRBV5-5	-
TGTGCCAGCAGCAAGGACAGGGGGCTGCGGGGCTACACCTTC	CASSKDRGLRGYTF	TRBJ1-2	-	TRBV6-6	TRBD1
TGTGCCAGCAGTTTATGCCCCTCGCAGGAACCCTATAATTCACCCCTCCACTTT	CASSLCPSQEPYNSPLHF	TRBJ1-6	-	TRBV28	-
TGTGCCAGCACAACCATAGGGGGACCGTATGGCTACACCTTC	CASTTIGGPYGYTF	TRBJ1-2	-	TRBV6-5	-
TGTGCCTGGAGAATGGGGAGCTCCTACGAGCAGTACTTC	CAWRMGSSYEQYF	TRBJ2-7	-	TRBV30	-
TGTGCCAGCAGCTTAGCCCAGGGTCCTAACTATGGCTACACCTTC	CASSLAQGPNYGYTF	TRBJ1-2	-	TRBV7-2	-
TGTGCCAGCTCACCGCAACCTTTTCGGGACAGGGCCCCCTACGAGCAGTACTTC	CASSPQPFRDRAPYEQYF	TRBJ2-7	-	TRBV18	TRBD1
TGCGCCAGCAGCTTGGATTCGGAGGTTGACACACCATCCTATGGCTACACCTTC	CASSLDSEVDTPSYGYTF	TRBJ1-2	few	TRBV5-1	-
TGCGCCAGCAGCGCTACGGGGTCCGGAAACACCATATATTTT	CASSATGSGNTIYF	TRBJ1-3	-	TRBV5-1	-